This T cell receptor (beta chain) was identified in a study of T cells in Graves' hyperthyroidism and ophthalmopathy. This clonotype was detected many times. CDR3 length equals 14 residues. Trimming left V 6 bases short and J 0 bases short, with 12 bases between. Germline V gene lookup returns CDR1 SGHRS and CDR2 YFSETQ. TCR beta CDR3 regions were amplified from RNA. The TCR CDR3 first-round RT-PCR relied on the HTBI primer set. TCRdb re-derived calls from the multiplex PCR reads in MiXCR, one entry per CDR3 protein. In the table there are approximately 510,000 distinct CDR3 sequences, around 20% of which are singletons.

This chain joins TRBV5-1 and TRBJ1-1; D gene uncertain. The receptor comes from a man between 18 and 29 years old with Graves' hyperthyroidism. The material sequenced was blood. The CDR3 DNA is TGCGCCAGCAACGAGAGAGGGATGAACACTGAAGCTTTCTTT. Translation gives CASNERGMNTEAFF.